This T cell receptor beta chain was captured by sequencing in a study of T-cell memory formation after mild COVID-19. Study-wide results and caveats: Certain responding clones were present in pre-infection memory, suggesting participation of cross-reactive memory.

A single record per CDR3 protein comes from TCRdb applying MiXCR to the 5' RACE reads. In the table there are more than 350,000 distinct CDR3 sequences, about 21% of which are singletons. The CDR3 totals 15 residues. The V gene end was trimmed by 6 bases and the J gene end by 4 bases; junction bases not matched to a gene: 8. The germline V gene encodes CDR1 SGHRS and CDR2 YFSETQ. Comments on this clonotype: Its specificity is not known.

Specimen: PBMCs or a T cell subset sorted from them (not recorded which). This receptor was taken from an adult woman who had mild COVID-19 (a few samples of this study predate the infection). Cell type and time point are not known. The chain links TRBV5-1 to TRBJ2-3; 10 bases fit TRBD1. CDR3 bases: TGCGCCAGCACCGATAGGACAGGGGGTCCAGATACGCAGTATTTT. Its translation: CASTDRTGGPDTQYF.